Listed here are 32 T cell receptor beta chains from one sample, sequenced in a study of blood T cell repertoires in COVID-19. Produced via immunoSEQ multiplex PCR; TCRdb's table is partial and in-frame only. The sample lists some 150,000 clones, about 91% seen once, with approximately 0.8% in the top ten. Sequenced: PBMCs or T cells enriched from blood (not recorded which). The receptors here all came from a woman in her late teens or twenties who had recovered from COVID-19.

The chain uses TRBV4-1 and TRBJ2-3, with 10 positions matching TRBD2. The V gene's germline CDR1 is MGHRA and CDR2 YSYEKL. The CDR3 covers 17 residues. The V and J ends lost 1 base and 2 bases, in that order; junction bases with no gene match: 6. CDR3 sequence reads: CASSQGTSGNPTDTQYF. CDR3 DNA: TGCGCCAGCAGCCAAGGGACTAGCGGAAATCCCACAGATACGCAGTATTTT.

This clone was seen just once. The chain recombines TRBV5-1 with TRBJ2-1; TRBD2 is a possible D gene (6 bases). The V end was cut by 4 bases, the J end by 2 bases, with 13 bases between. Germline CDR1 SGHRS, CDR2 YFSETQ. The CDR3 covers 15 residues. The CDR3 coding sequence is TGCGCCAGCAGCGAGGCCGGGACTCCCTACAATGAGCAGTTCTTC. This gives the protein CASSEAGTPYNEQFF.

The rearrangement uses TRBV9 and TRBJ2-5, with 7 bases fitting TRBD2. V lost 0 bases to trimming and J lost 1 base; unmatched junction nucleotides: 0. CDR1 is SGDLS, CDR2 YYNGEE, per germline. CDR3 length: 14 residues. In nucleotides, the CDR3 is TGTGCCAGCAGCGTAGGACTAGCCCAAGAGACCCAGTACTTC. Protein: CASSVGLAQETQYF.

The rearrangement joins TRBV7-9 to TRBJ2-3, with 9 bases that match TRBD2. The V and J ends lost 5 bases and 3 bases, in that order; junction bases with no gene match: 6. The CDR3 runs 15 residues. Per germline, CDR1 SEHNR and CDR2 FQNEAQ (reference sequence). For the CDR3, the DNA is TGTGCCAGCAGCCGGCGGGAGGGCGGTACAGATACGCAGTATTTT. Amino acids: CASSRREGGTDTQYF.

This rearrangement joins TRBV5-1 to TRBJ2-5, with 9 bases aligning to TRBD2. V dropped 3 bases and J dropped 2; count of bases not matched to a gene: 11. The germline CDR1 and CDR2 sequences are SGHRS and YFSETQ. The CDR3 is 17 amino acids. CDR3 amino acids: CASSSLPAGGPQETQYF. The DNA for the CDR3 is TGCGCCAGCAGCTCCCTGCCCGCGGGAGGGCCGCAAGAGACCCAGTACTTC.

This sequence joins TRBV5-4 and TRBJ1-3; the match to TRBD1 covers 12 bases. The germline gives CDR1 SGHNT, CDR2 YYREEE (reference sequence). There are 17 residues in the CDR3. V lost 4 bases, J lost 4 bases, and 9 bases stayed unmatched. The CDR3 protein is CASSPRDRGPLGNTIYF. For the CDR3, the DNA is TGTGCCAGCAGCCCCCGGGACAGGGGGCCCCTCGGAAACACCATATATTTT.

V is TRBV2 and J is TRBJ1-2, with a weak D call TRBD1 (6 bases). Trimming removed 4 bases at V and 5 bases at J, with 17 bases between. Germline values: CDR1 SNHLY, CDR2 FYNNEI. The length of the CDR3 is 15 residues. The CDR3 nucleotides read TGTGCCAGCAGTGGTCAACAGGGATCCCGTTATGGCTACACCTTC. This gives the protein CASSGQQGSRYGYTF.

The chain has TRBV5-4 and TRBJ2-5; 8 bases match TRBD1. The junction had 3 bases not matched to a gene; V was cut back by 1 base and J by 4 bases. The CDR3 is 14 amino acids. Germline V gene lookup returns CDR1 SGHNT and CDR2 YYREEE (reference sequence). The CDR3 reads CASSLWTGLETQYF. The CDR3 coding sequence is TGTGCCAGCAGCTTGTGGACAGGGTTAGAGACCCAGTACTTC.

The chain is built from TRBV30 and TRBJ2-5; D unclear. CDR3 length: 15 residues. V dropped 2 bases and J dropped 3 bases, with 16 bases sitting between them. Per germline, CDR1 GTSNPN and CDR2 SVGIG (reference sequence). The CDR3 is CAWSLGVQTEETQYF. Written as DNA, the CDR3 is TGTGCCTGGAGTCTCGGAGTCCAGACCGAAGAGACCCAGTACTTC.

In this sample, this clone turned up once. This chain links TRBV5-1 with TRBJ2-7, with TRBD1 matching 9 bases. The CDR3 extends over 16 amino acids. V lost 3 bases, J lost 5 bases, and 12 bases stayed unmatched. Germline CDR1 reads SGHRS; CDR2 reads YFSETQ. CDR3 sequence: CASSSVSTGGDDEQYF. The CDR3, as DNA: TGCGCCAGCAGCTCCGTATCGACAGGGGGGGACGACGAGCAGTACTTC.

The chain recombines TRBV5-1 with TRBJ2-3; a weak D match, TRBD1 (5 bases). The V end was cut by 5 bases, the J end by 0 bases, with 7 bases between. CDR1 and CDR2 from the germline V gene are SGHRS and YFSETQ. CDR3 size: 13 residues. The CDR3 nucleotides read TGCGCCAGCAGGGGGCTGAGCACAGATACGCAGTATTTT. Translated, it gives CASRGLSTDTQYF.

This sequence joins TRBV24-1 and TRBJ1-2, with D hard to call. The CDR3 is made up of 15 amino acids. The germline CDR1 and CDR2 sequences are KGHDR and SFDVKD. V lost 5 bases, J lost 3 bases, and 15 bases lay in between. In nucleotides, the CDR3 is TGTGCCACCAGTGCACGGACGGGGAAAGACTATGGCTACACCTTC. It yields the protein CATSARTGKDYGYTF.

The CDR3 region is CASSVGDRSPYEQYF. In nucleotides, the CDR3 is TGTGCCAGCAGCGTAGGGGACAGGTCGCCCTACGAGCAGTACTTC. The chain employs TRBV9 and TRBJ2-7; 8 bases are shared with TRBD1. This CDR3 has 15 residues. The J segment lost 2 bases and the V segment lost 0 bases, leaving 4 bases of the junction unmatched. Looked up from germline, CDR1 is SGDLS and CDR2 is YYNGEE. Full variable domain (missing parts from reference TRBV9 and TRBJ2-7): DSGVTQTPKHLITATGQRVTLRCSPRSGDLSVYWYQQSLDQGLQFLIQYYNGEERAKGNILERFSAQQFPDLHSELNLSSLELGDSALYFCASSVGDRSPYEQYFGPGTRLTVT.

This chain connects TRBV7-9 to TRBJ2-7, with a possible D match to TRBD2 (5 bases). The CDR3 is 14 amino acids. CDR1 and CDR2 (germline): SEHNR, FQNEAQ (reference sequence). The V end was cut by 5 bases, the J end by 2 bases, with 13 bases between. CDR3 DNA sequence: TGTGCCAGCAGCCCGCCCGGGATCCCCTACGAGCAGTACTTC. This encodes CASSPPGIPYEQYF.

This clone was seen a handful of times. The rearrangement uses TRBV24-1 and TRBJ2-7, with 8 positions matching TRBD1. Germline V CDR1 and CDR2: KGHDR, SFDVKD. The V gene end was trimmed by 10 bases and the J gene end by 4 bases; junction bases not matched to a gene: 8. The CDR3 has 13 residues. CDR3 nucleotides: TGTGCCACGTATCGGACAGGGATTTACGAGCAGTACTTC. Its protein is CATYRTGIYEQYF.

The V call is TRBV11-2, the J call TRBJ2-1; 9 bases map to TRBD1. The CDR3 is 16 amino acids. V dropped 4 bases and J dropped 9; count of bases not matched to a gene: 13. Germline-derived CDR1 and CDR2 are SGHAT and FQNNGV. In DNA, the CDR3 is TGTGCCAGCAGCTCCCACACAGGGGGCGCCGGGGGTGAGCAGTTCTTC. Amino acids: CASSSHTGGAGGEQFF.

Remarks on this clone: Its ends do not fully match the called genes, so a read error is possible. In the same sample, other DNA sequences code for this CDR3. V usage is TRBV28 and J usage is TRBJ2-5, with D possibly matching TRBD2 (5 bases). Germline V gene data show CDR1 as MDHEN and CDR2 as SYDVKM. This CDR3 contains 15 residues. The CDR3 coding sequence is TGTGCTAGCAGGCTCGGTCGAGGGTACCAAGAGACCCAGTACTTC. Protein sequence: CASRLGRGYQETQYF.

This sequence joins TRBV9 and TRBJ2-3, with 7 bases aligning to TRBD2. CDR3 length: 19 amino acids. The germline V gene encodes CDR1 SGDLS and CDR2 YYNGEE. V shed 0 bases and J 0 bases; nucleotides not matched to a gene: 13. The CDR3 region is CASSVEGRAERFSTDTQYF. The CDR3 nucleotides read TGTGCCAGCAGCGTAGAAGGGAGGGCGGAGAGATTTAGCACAGATACGCAGTATTTT.

This chain joins TRBV7-2 and TRBJ1-1; D remains ambiguous. CDR1 is SGHTA, CDR2 FQGNSA, per germline. Trimming cost V 8 bases and J 3 bases, with 13 bases left between them. This CDR3 has 13 residues. CDR3 sequence reads: CASCRRRDTEAFF. CDR3 bases: TGTGCCAGCTGCCGCAGGAGGGACACTGAAGCTTTCTTT.

This clone came up once. The rearrangement links TRBV7-2 to TRBJ2-2; TRBD2 aligns across 7 bases. Germline CDR1 SGHTA, CDR2 FQGNSA. CDR3 length equals 17 residues. V dropped 1 base and J dropped 0; count of bases not matched to a gene: 5. The CDR3 spells CASSLGRGRANTGELFF. Here the CDR3 DNA reads TGTGCCAGCAGCTTAGGAAGAGGGAGGGCGAACACCGGGGAGCTGTTTTTT.

The chain recombines TRBV18 with TRBJ2-7, with D maybe TRBD1 (6 bases). Trimming shortened V by 5 bases and J by 0 bases, and 11 bases separated the two germline ends. This CDR3 contains 14 residues. The V gene's germline CDR1 is KGHSH and CDR2 LQKENI. The CDR3: CASSAGESSYEQYF. The CDR3 nucleotides are TGTGCCAGCTCAGCAGGGGAGAGCTCCTACGAGCAGTACTTC.

The J gene is TRBJ1-5, the V gene TRBV2, with D maybe TRBD1 (6 bases). The CDR3 covers 15 residues. CDR1 is SNHLY and CDR2 is FYNNEI in the germline V gene. V was trimmed by 6 bases and J by 3 bases, leaving 15 bases between them. CDR3 in amino acids: CASSRTATDNQPQHF. CDR3 DNA sequence: TGTGCCAGCAGCAGGACAGCGACTGACAATCAGCCCCAGCATTTT.

This clone was seen only a few times. The V call is TRBV5-1, the J call TRBJ1-3; D remains ambiguous. The CDR3 is 16 amino acids. V dropped 0 bases and J dropped 2 bases, with 12 bases sitting between them. Germline V gene sequence: CDR1 SGHRS, CDR2 YFSETQ. Here the CDR3 reads CASSLDAGNAGNTIYF. CDR3 bases: TGCGCCAGCAGCTTGGACGCCGGGAACGCTGGAAACACCATATATTTT.

The chain couples TRBV27 to TRBJ2-7, with a possible D match to TRBD2 (6 bases). Germline CDR1 reads MNHEY; CDR2 reads SMNVEV (reference sequence). V was pared by 5 bases and J by 0 bases, with 14 bases between. This CDR3 contains 15 residues. The CDR3 protein is CASSPHAGGSYEQYF. CDR3 sequence (DNA): TGTGCCAGCAGTCCCCATGCCGGGGGCTCCTACGAGCAGTACTTC.

The chain joins TRBV14 to TRBJ1-2, with 7 bases lining up with TRBD1. The germline V gene encodes CDR1 SGHDN and CDR2 FVKESK. With 4 bases clipped from V and 8 bases from J, the junction kept 13 bases outside the gene matches. There are 15 residues in the CDR3. DNA for the CDR3: TGTGCCAGCAGCCCCAGCTCCGGGACAGAGGACGGCTACACCTTC. This translates into CASSPSSGTEDGYTF.

This chain uses TRBV28 with TRBJ1-5; weak D call: TRBD1 (6 bases). Germline CDR1 reads MDHEN; CDR2 reads SYDVKM. The CDR3 is 16 residues long. The V end lost 6 bases, the J end lost 6 bases, and 21 bases lay between the germline ends. The CDR3 DNA reads as TGTGCCAGCAGGCAAACACAGGGAAAGAGTAGTCAGCCCCAGCATTTT. Its translation: CASRQTQGKSSQPQHF.

The chain is built from TRBV5-4 and TRBJ2-5, with D tentatively TRBD2 (7 bases). Germline values: CDR1 SGHNT, CDR2 YYREEE (reference sequence). The CDR3 covers 14 residues. Trimming pared 2 bases from V and 5 bases from J, leaving 13 bases between. DNA of the CDR3: TGTGCCAGCAGCTTACGGGGGGCTGAGGAGACCCAGTACTTC. Amino acids: CASSLRGAEETQYF. Together with reference TRBV5-4 and TRBJ2-5, the CDR3 gives the full variable domain: ETGVTQSPTHLIKTRGQQVTLRCSSQSGHNTVSWYQQALGQGPQFIFQYYREEENGRGNFPPRFSGLQFPNYSSELNVNALELDDSALYLCASSLRGAEETQYFGPGTRLLVL.

The genes are TRBV5-4 and TRBJ1-3; 8 bases agree with TRBD1. V shed 4 bases and J 0 bases; nucleotides not matched to a gene: 3. This CDR3 has 15 residues. CDR1 SGHNT and CDR2 YYREEE come from the germline V gene (reference sequence). CDR3 nucleotides: TGTGCCAGCAGCCGCGGGACAGGCTCTGGAAACACCATATATTTT. Translating it yields CASSRGTGSGNTIYF.

The CDR3 nucleotides read TGTGCCAGCAGTCGGCCGGGACAGGGAACTAATGAAAAACTGTTTTTT. It encodes CASSRPGQGTNEKLFF. The genes are TRBV28 and TRBJ1-4; TRBD1 matches at 9 bases. Per germline, CDR1 MDHEN and CDR2 SYDVKM. With V trimmed by 5 bases and J by 1 base, 5 bases remained unmatched. This CDR3 is 16 amino acids long.

The J gene is TRBJ2-7, the V gene TRBV21-1; the D call in the table, TRBD2, was not verified against the DNA. TRBV21-1 is given as a pseudogene. This CDR3 is built from 18 residues. The CDR3 nucleotides are TGTGCCAGCAGCAAAGTATATTTCGCGGCTAGCGAAACCTACGAGCAGTACTTC. Translation: CASSKVYFAASETYEQYF.

The CDR3 region has the DNA TGTGCCAGCAGCAATAGCGGGAGAGGCGATACGCAGTATTTT. Its translation is CASSNSGRGDTQYF. The gene calls are TRBV21-1 and TRBJ2-3; TRBD2, as called in the table, went unchecked against the DNA. TRBV21-1 is labeled a pseudogene. There are 14 residues in the CDR3.

The rearrangement joins TRBV2 to TRBJ2-5; weak D call: TRBD1 (6 bases). Germline values: CDR1 SNHLY, CDR2 FYNNEI. Trimming cost V 4 bases and J 1 base, with 16 bases left between them. CDR3 length equals 16 residues. In DNA, the CDR3 is TGTGCCAGCAGTGCAGTGGACAGAATACTCCAAGAGACCCAGTACTTC. Translating it yields CASSAVDRILQETQYF.